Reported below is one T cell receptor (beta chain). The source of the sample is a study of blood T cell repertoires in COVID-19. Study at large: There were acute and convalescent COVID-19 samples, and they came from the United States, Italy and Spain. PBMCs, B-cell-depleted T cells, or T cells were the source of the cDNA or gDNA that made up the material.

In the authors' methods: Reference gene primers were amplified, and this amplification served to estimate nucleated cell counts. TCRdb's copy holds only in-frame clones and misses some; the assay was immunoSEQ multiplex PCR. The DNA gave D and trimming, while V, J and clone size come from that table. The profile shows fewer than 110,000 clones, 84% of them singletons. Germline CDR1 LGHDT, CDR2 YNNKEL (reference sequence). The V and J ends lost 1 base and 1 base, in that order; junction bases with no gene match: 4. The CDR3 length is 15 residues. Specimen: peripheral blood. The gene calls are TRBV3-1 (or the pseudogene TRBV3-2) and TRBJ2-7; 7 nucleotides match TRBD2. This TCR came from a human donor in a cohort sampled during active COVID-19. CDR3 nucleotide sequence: TGTGCCAGCAGCCAAGCCGCGGGGGTGTCCTACGAGCAGTACTTC. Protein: CASSQAAGVSYEQYF.